This T cell receptor (beta chain) originates from a study of OX40 agonist ivuxolimab in advanced cancers. Study in general: Head and neck, renal cell, melanoma or hepatocellular carcinoma were the cancers that dose-escalation patients had.

Trimming pared 3 bases from V and 4 bases from J, leaving 6 bases between. This CDR3 has 12 residues. The germline V gene has CDR1 SEHNR and CDR2 FQNEAQ (reference sequence). Data came from immunoSEQ multiplex PCR; TCRdb stores just in-frame clones and leaves some out. The table shows about 47,000 clones, with around nine tenths occurring only once. This receptor was obtained from an adult with an advanced solid tumor such as melanoma, head and neck, liver or kidney cancer. This chain joins TRBV7-9 and TRBJ2-5; no reliable D call. The sequences come from CD4+ or CD8+ T cells sorted from blood, collected in a trial of the OX40 agonist ivuxolimab. CDR3 bases: TGTGCCAGCAGCTTTCCCGTAGAGACCCAGTACTTC. Amino acid sequence: CASSFPVETQYF.